This T cell receptor (beta chain) was retrieved from a study of Ad26.COV2.S vaccination and SARS-CoV-2 variants. The method was immunoSEQ multiplex PCR; TCRdb's version includes in-frame clones alone and lacks a portion of them. The sample contains around 450,000 clones, 89% of which appear only once. Treatment defined: around 19 received Ad26.COV2.S at low or high dose, single or two shots; 5 received placebo; per-sample allocation not given. Repertoires come from day 63 after the first vaccine or placebo injection. The specimen comprised peripheral blood, sampled in a trial of Ad26.COV2.S vaccine versus placebo. The source is a person between 18 and 59 years old who received the Ad26.COV2.S COVID-19 vaccine or a placebo.

CDR3 region: CASTSAGESYEQYF. The DNA of the CDR3 is TGTGCCAGCACCTCGGCAGGCGAATCCTACGAGCAGTACTTC. V and J are TRBV6-5 and TRBJ2-7, with D unresolved. CDR1 and CDR2 from the germline V gene are MNHEY and SVGAGI. This CDR3 spans 14 amino acids. Trimming cost V 7 bases and J 1 base, with 14 bases left between them.